This entry lists 27 T cell receptor beta chains sequenced from one sample in a study of T cell changes during pregnancy in multiple sclerosis (dated by TCRdb to 2018 to 2020). Library generation was performed with the immunoSEQ multiplex PCR assay. TCRdb limited this immuneACCESS table to in-frame rearrangements with V and J called. A share of clones is missing; checked studies link under half to unresolved V genes, and the rest is unexplained. Recorded for this sample are tens of thousands of clones; over 85% of them occurred a single time. The ten largest clones represent about 0.22% of the sample. The sample consisted of CD4+ T cells from peripheral blood mononuclear cells, taken before pregnancy. The receptors shown here come from a female donor with multiple sclerosis, enrolled in a pregnancy study.

This chain connects TRBV7-6 to TRBJ1-2; TRBD1 matches at 10 bases. Looked up from germline, CDR1 is SGHVS and CDR2 is FNYEAQ. J gave up 7 bases and V 5 bases, and 7 bases lay outside the gene matches. The CDR3 runs to 14 residues. The CDR3 spells CASSPGQGLLGYTF. The CDR3 region has the DNA TGTGCCAGCAGCCCGGGACAGGGGCTCCTTGGCTACACCTTC.

The chain carries TRBV2 and TRBJ2-2; D gene ambiguous. Germline V gene data show CDR1 as SNHLY and CDR2 as FYNNEI. This CDR3 spans 13 amino acids. Trimming took 8 bases from V and 2 from J, leaving 9 bases between them. CDR3 amino acids: CASGSENTGELFF. The CDR3 DNA reads TGTGCCAGCGGTTCAGAAAACACCGGGGAGCTGTTTTTT.

The chain combines TRBV5-1 with TRBJ2-7; tentatively, D is TRBD1 (7 bases). The CDR3 runs to 16 residues. V was pared by 3 bases and J by 1 base, with 17 bases between. Germline lookup yields CDR1 SGHRS and CDR2 YFSETQ. The CDR3 is CASSSGGGGPSYEQYF. The CDR3 nucleotides read TGCGCCAGCAGCTCTGGAGGGGGCGGGCCTTCCTACGAGCAGTACTTC. The entire variable domain, with the rest obtained from reference TRBV5-1 and TRBJ2-7, is as follows: KAGVTQTPRYLIKTRGQQVTLSCSPISGHRSVSWYQQTPGQGLQFLFEYFSETQRNKGNFPGRFSGRQFSNSRSEMNVSTLELGDSALYLCASSSGGGGPSYEQYFGPGTRLTVT.

This rearrangement joins TRBV5-1 to TRBJ1-3; D perhaps matches TRBD1 (5 bases). The CDR3 extends over 16 amino acids. Germline values: CDR1 SGHRS, CDR2 YFSETQ. V was pared by 2 bases and J by 3 bases, with 15 bases between. The CDR3 is CASSLEPGVRGNTIYF. The DNA of the CDR3 is TGCGCCAGCAGCTTAGAGCCGGGGGTACGTGGAAACACCATATATTTT.

The genes are TRBV30 and TRBJ2-3, with unresolved D. V was cut by 4 bases and J by 5 bases, with 16 bases left in between. Germline CDR1 GTSNPN, CDR2 SVGIG (reference sequence). The CDR3 has 14 residues. The CDR3 here is CAWTRTTLGDTQYF. In DNA form, the CDR3 reads TGTGCCTGGACCAGAACTACTCTCGGAGATACGCAGTATTTT.

The rearrangement joins TRBV9 to TRBJ2-7; 14 bases fit TRBD2. The CDR3 has 20 residues. Germline trimming cut 3 bases from V and 0 bases from J; bases unmatched to any gene: 14. Germline CDR1 is SGDLS and CDR2 is YYNGEE. The CDR3 reads CASSARPDGTSGGYSYEQYF. In DNA, the CDR3 is TGTGCCAGCAGCGCACGTCCTGATGGGACTAGCGGGGGTTACTCCTACGAGCAGTACTTC.

The rearrangement uses TRBV7-2 and TRBJ1-5; a possible D gene is TRBD1 (5 bases). Germline V gene sequence: CDR1 SGHTA, CDR2 FQGNSA. V was clipped by 1 base and J by 0 bases, with 7 bases between them. This CDR3 contains 15 residues. CDR3 residues: CASSLVGPSNQPQHF. Written as DNA, the CDR3 is TGTGCCAGCAGCTTAGTGGGGCCTAGCAATCAGCCCCAGCATTTT.

The chain links TRBV27 to TRBJ1-2; 11 bases fit TRBD1. Looked up from germline, CDR1 is MNHEY and CDR2 is SMNVEV (reference sequence). Trimming took 7 bases from V and 1 from J; bases not matched to a gene: 8. CDR3 size: 16 residues. In DNA form, the CDR3 reads TGTGCCAGCACTCTCAGGGGGACAGGGGGTAACTATGGCTACACCTTC. This encodes CASTLRGTGGNYGYTF.

This chain uses TRBV6-5 with TRBJ2-1, with a possible D match to TRBD2 (6 bases). CDR3 length equals 14 residues. Germline V gene lookup returns CDR1 MNHEY and CDR2 SVGAGI. Between the trimmed V and J ends, which lost 5 bases and 0 bases, there was a span of 8 bases. The CDR3 spells CASSSGFSYNEQFF. The CDR3 DNA follows: TGTGCCAGCAGTAGCGGGTTCTCCTACAATGAGCAGTTCTTC.

CDR3 in amino acids: CASSPDSGTEAFF. The CDR3 region has the DNA TGTGCCAGCAGCCCCGACTCGGGGACTGAAGCTTTCTTT. V usage is TRBV6-5 and J usage is TRBJ1-1; unclear D gene. This CDR3 has 13 amino acids. Germline V gives CDR1 MNHEY, CDR2 SVGAGI. Trimming took off 6 bases at V and 5 bases at J, with 13 bases between the two ends.

The rearrangement uses TRBV29-1 and TRBJ1-5; TRBD1 matches 10 bases. After removal of 4 bases from V and 6 bases from J, the junction contained 9 bases not matched to a gene. There are 15 residues in the CDR3. CDR1 is SQVTM and CDR2 is ANQGSEA in the germline V gene. The CDR3 region has the DNA TGCAGCGTTGCCGGGGACAGGGGAACGGGTCAGCCCCAGCATTTT. It is translated as CSVAGDRGTGQPQHF.

The chain is built from TRBV6-1 and TRBJ2-7; 9 positions match TRBD2. V lost 3 bases and J lost 6; bases outside the gene matches: 3. The CDR3 contains 13 residues. Germline CDR1 is MNHNS and CDR2 is SASEGT. CDR3 bases: TGTGCCAGCAGTGAGAGCGGGAGGATCGAGCAGTACTTC. As protein: CASSESGRIEQYF.

The chain combines TRBV7-2 with TRBJ2-4; 11 nucleotides match TRBD2. J was trimmed by 16 bases and V by 5 bases; bases with no gene match: 13. Germline V gene lookup returns CDR1 SGHTA and CDR2 FQGNSA. The CDR3 is made up of 14 amino acids. The CDR3 DNA sequence: TGTGCCAGCAGCACAGGGGGTAGCGGGGGGGCGGGCTACTTC. Translation gives CASSTGGSGGAGYF. The full variable domain, rest sourced from reference TRBV7-2 and TRBJ2-4, is GAGVSQSPSNKVTEKGKDVELRCDPISGHTALYWYRQSLGQGLEFLIYFQGNSAPDKSGLPSDRFSAERTGGSVSTLTIQRTQQEDSAVYLCASSTGGSGGAGYFGAGTRLSVL.

This sequence joins TRBV6-6 and TRBJ2-1; 8 nucleotides agree with TRBD2. V was clipped by 5 bases and J by 2 bases; unmatched bases: 5. Germline values: CDR1 MNHNY, CDR2 SVGAGI (reference sequence). The CDR3 totals 15 residues. The CDR3 nucleotides are TGTGCCAGCAGTATAGCGGGACTCCCCTACAATGAGCAGTTCTTC. As protein: CASSIAGLPYNEQFF.

The CDR3, as DNA: TGCGCCAGCAGCCCCGCGGGGGATGCAACTAATGAAAAACTGTTTTTT. Protein: CASSPAGDATNEKLFF. This rearrangement joins TRBV5-1 to TRBJ1-4, with TRBD1 as a possible D gene (5 bases). Germline V gives CDR1 SGHRS, CDR2 YFSETQ. With 4 bases removed from V and 0 bases from J, the gap between germline ends came to 13 bases. The CDR3 extends over 16 amino acids.

This clone was seen once. V and J are TRBV5-4 and TRBJ1-1; 10 nucleotides align to TRBD1. The CDR3 runs 13 residues. CDR1 and CDR2 from the germline V gene are SGHNT and YYREEE (reference sequence). The trim removed 7 bases at V and 11 bases at J, leaving 11 bases unmatched. Written as DNA, the CDR3 is TGTGCCAGCGCCCCCACCGGGACAGGGGATGCTTTCTTT. It yields the protein CASAPTGTGDAFF.

V usage is TRBV2 and J usage is TRBJ1-5, with 7 bases aligning to TRBD1. Germline lookup yields CDR1 SNHLY and CDR2 FYNNEI. The CDR3 is 15 residues long. J was trimmed by 4 bases and V by 4 bases; bases with no gene match: 7. The CDR3, as DNA: TGTGCCAGCAGTGGCCAGGGGGTCGAGAATCAGCCCCAGCATTTT. It encodes CASSGQGVENQPQHF.

The chain has TRBV27 and TRBJ2-1, with 7 bases that match TRBD2. V gave up 5 bases and J gave up 0 bases; unmatched junction bases: 10. There are 17 residues in the CDR3. CDR1 and CDR2 (germline): MNHEY, SMNVEV (reference sequence). The CDR3 sequence: CASSPLASLSSYNEQFF. The DNA of the CDR3 is TGTGCCAGCAGTCCACTAGCGTCCCTTAGCTCCTACAATGAGCAGTTCTTC.

This clone appeared once. The chain uses TRBV11-3 and TRBJ2-1, with TRBD1 matching 7 bases. V gave up 5 bases and J gave up 0 bases; unmatched junction bases: 10. Germline V gene sequence: CDR1 SGHNT, CDR2 YENEEA. The CDR3 consists of 17 residues. CDR3 sequence (DNA): TGTGCCAGCAGCCAAAATCGACAGGGCGGCTCCTACAATGAGCAGTTCTTC. Translating it yields CASSQNRQGGSYNEQFF.

V and J are TRBV28 and TRBJ2-4; the match to TRBD2 covers 8 bases. The CDR3 consists of 18 residues. J gave up 4 bases and V 5 bases, and 16 bases lay outside the gene matches. In germline, CDR1 is MDHEN, CDR2 SYDVKM. The CDR3 sequence: CASSPHGVAGGPKNIQYF. The CDR3 nucleotides read TGTGCCAGCAGTCCCCACGGCGTGGCGGGAGGCCCAAAAAACATTCAGTACTTC. Filled out from reference TRBV28 and TRBJ2-4, the complete variable domain reads DVKVTQSSRYLVKRTGEKVFLECVQDMDHENMFWYRQDPGLGLRLIYFSYDVKMKEKGDIPEGYSVSREKKERFSLILESASTNQTSMYLCASSPHGVAGGPKNIQYFGAGTRLSVL.

This clone was found a few times. The chain couples TRBV30 to TRBJ1-4, with D perhaps TRBD1 (6 bases). V lost 0 bases, J lost 7 bases, and 9 bases lay in between. The CDR3 loop spans 13 amino acids. Looked up from germline, CDR1 is GTSNPN and CDR2 is SVGIG (reference sequence). The CDR3 loop reads CAWSVVGAEKLFF. The DNA for the CDR3 is TGTGCCTGGAGTGTTGTGGGGGCTGAAAAACTGTTTTTT.

The rearrangement joins TRBV6-1 to TRBJ1-5, with 8 positions matching TRBD1. V shed 2 bases and J 4 bases; nucleotides not matched to a gene: 1. Germline V lookup: CDR1 MNHNS, CDR2 SASEGT. The CDR3 is 14 residues long. The CDR3: CASSETGGNQPQHF. In DNA, the CDR3 is TGTGCCAGCAGTGAAACAGGGGGTAATCAGCCCCAGCATTTT.

This chain joins TRBV5-1 and TRBJ2-5; D gene uncertain. Trimming left V 0 bases short and J 1 base short, with 7 bases between. The CDR3 has 14 amino acids. The germline V gene has CDR1 SGHRS and CDR2 YFSETQ. This CDR3 is CASSLGRAQETQYF. The DNA for the CDR3 is TGCGCCAGCAGCTTGGGGAGAGCCCAAGAGACCCAGTACTTC.

J is TRBJ2-7 and V is TRBV13; a weak D match, TRBD2 (5 bases). V lost 2 bases and J lost 6, with 14 bases in between. The CDR3 totals 14 residues. Looked up from germline, CDR1 is PRHDT and CDR2 is FYEKMQ (reference sequence). CDR3 residues: CASSLYGEWGEQYF. DNA of the CDR3: TGTGCCAGCAGCTTATACGGGGAGTGGGGCGAGCAGTACTTC.

The rearrangement joins TRBV6-1 to TRBJ1-2; no clear D gene. Germline CDR1 reads MNHNS; CDR2 reads SASEGT. V was cut by 2 bases and J by 2 bases, with 15 bases left in between. The CDR3 consists of 16 residues. Written as DNA, the CDR3 is TGTGCCAGCAGTGAAATGGTAGGCCCTAGGAACTATGGCTACACCTTC. It yields the protein CASSEMVGPRNYGYTF.

The chain carries TRBV14 and TRBJ1-6, with D hard to call. The germline CDR1 and CDR2 sequences are SGHDN and FVKESK. Trimming removed 5 bases at V and 10 bases at J, with 15 bases between. The CDR3 is made up of 14 amino acids. CDR3 sequence (DNA): TGTGCCAGCAGCTACGGAGGCACCCGATCACCCCTCCACTTT. The encoded protein is CASSYGGTRSPLHF.

In its sample, this clone was seen once. This chain connects TRBV5-1 to TRBJ2-1, with TRBD2 identical over 10 bases. Germline lookup yields CDR1 SGHRS and CDR2 YFSETQ. The CDR3 totals 16 residues. J was trimmed by 6 bases and V by 4 bases; bases with no gene match: 10. The CDR3 bases are TGCGCCAGCAGCCCCGTTCTAGCGGGGGTGGGCAATGAGCAGTTCTTC. Protein sequence: CASSPVLAGVGNEQFF.